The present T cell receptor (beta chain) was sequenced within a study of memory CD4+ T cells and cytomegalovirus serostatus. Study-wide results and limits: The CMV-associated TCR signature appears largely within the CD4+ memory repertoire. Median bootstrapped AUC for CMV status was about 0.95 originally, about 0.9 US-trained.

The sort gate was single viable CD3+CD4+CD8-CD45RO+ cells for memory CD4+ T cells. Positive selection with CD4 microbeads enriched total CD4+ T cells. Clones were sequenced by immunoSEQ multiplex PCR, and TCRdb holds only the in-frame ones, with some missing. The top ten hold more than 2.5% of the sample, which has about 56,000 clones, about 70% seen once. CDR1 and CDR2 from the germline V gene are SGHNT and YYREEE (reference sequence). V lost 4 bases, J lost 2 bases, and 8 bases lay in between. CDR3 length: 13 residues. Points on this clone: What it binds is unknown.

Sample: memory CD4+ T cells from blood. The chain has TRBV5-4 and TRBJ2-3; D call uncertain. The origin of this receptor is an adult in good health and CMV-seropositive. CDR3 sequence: CASSPPYTDTQYF. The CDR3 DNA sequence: TGTGCCAGCAGCCCCCCATACACAGATACGCAGTATTTT.